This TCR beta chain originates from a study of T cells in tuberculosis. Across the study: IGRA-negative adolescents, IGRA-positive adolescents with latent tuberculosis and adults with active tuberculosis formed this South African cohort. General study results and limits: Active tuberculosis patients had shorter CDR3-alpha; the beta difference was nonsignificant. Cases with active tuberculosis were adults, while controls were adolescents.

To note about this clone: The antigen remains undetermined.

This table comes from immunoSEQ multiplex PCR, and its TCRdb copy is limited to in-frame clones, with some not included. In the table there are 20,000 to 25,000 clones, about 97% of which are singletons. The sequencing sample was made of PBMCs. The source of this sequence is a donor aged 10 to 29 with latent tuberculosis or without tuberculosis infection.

CDR3 sequence: CASNLAGGSLNEQFF. The CDR3 DNA reads as TGTGCCAGTAACCTAGCGGGGGGTTCTCTCAATGAGCAGTTCTTC. This chain links TRBV19 with TRBJ2-1, with TRBD2 identical over 11 bases. Per germline, CDR1 LNHDA and CDR2 SQIVND (reference sequence). V was clipped by 7 bases and J by 6 bases; unmatched bases: 8. The CDR3 is 15 residues long.